This T cell receptor (beta chain) stems from a study of T cell responses to AZD1222 COVID-19 vaccine. On this clone: A junction end diverges from the germline sequence, so it may reflect a read error.

Clones were sequenced by immunoSEQ multiplex PCR, and TCRdb holds only the in-frame ones, with some missing. The table has around 130,000 clones, 90% to 95% seen once; the top ten hold roughly 6.6%. This sequence originates from an adult in good health. Sequencing used peripheral blood, obtained on day 0 of AZD1222 vaccination.

DNA for the CDR3: TGTGCCAGCAGCTCCCGGGGGGCGAGCGGGAGCAGAGATACGCAGTATTTT. Protein product: CASSSRGASGSRDTQYF. The rearrangement links TRBV7-2 to TRBJ2-3; TRBD2 agrees at 8 bases. This CDR3 is built from 17 residues. Germline lookup yields CDR1 SGHTA and CDR2 FQGNSA.